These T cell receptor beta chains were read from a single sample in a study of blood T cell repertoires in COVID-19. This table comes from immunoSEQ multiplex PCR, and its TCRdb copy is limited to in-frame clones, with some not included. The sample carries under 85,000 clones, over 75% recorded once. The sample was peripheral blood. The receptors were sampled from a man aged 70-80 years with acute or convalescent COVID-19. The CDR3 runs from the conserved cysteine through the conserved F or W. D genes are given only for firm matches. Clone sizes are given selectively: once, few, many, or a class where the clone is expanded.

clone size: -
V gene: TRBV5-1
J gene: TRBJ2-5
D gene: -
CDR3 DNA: TGCGCCAGCAGCTTGGCGCTAGTCCCAGAGACCCAGTACTTC
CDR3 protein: CASSLALVPETQYF

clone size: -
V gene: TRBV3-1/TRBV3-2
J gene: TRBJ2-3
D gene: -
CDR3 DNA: TGTGCCAGCAGCCAGGGAGGCTTTGGGACAGATACGCAGTATTTT
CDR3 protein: CASSQGGFGTDTQYF

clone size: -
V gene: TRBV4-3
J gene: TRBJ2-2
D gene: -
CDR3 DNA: TGCGCCAGCAGCCAAGCCCCGACAGGTTTTGTCGCCGGGGAGCTGTTTTTT
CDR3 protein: CASSQAPTGFVAGELFF

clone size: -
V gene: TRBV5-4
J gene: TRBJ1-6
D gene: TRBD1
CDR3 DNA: TGTGCCAGCAGCTGGGACAGCTCCTATAATTCACCCCTCCACTTT
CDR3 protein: CASSWDSSYNSPLHF

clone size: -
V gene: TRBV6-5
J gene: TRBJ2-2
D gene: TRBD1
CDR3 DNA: TGTGCCAGCAGTTCACAGGGGGCGCCGACCGGGGAGCTGTTTTTT
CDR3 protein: CASSSQGAPTGELFF

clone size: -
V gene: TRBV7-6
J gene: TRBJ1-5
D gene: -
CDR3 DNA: TGTGCCAGCAGCTTACGGGGAAGAGAAAGCAATCAGCCCCAGCATTTT
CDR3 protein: CASSLRGRESNQPQHF

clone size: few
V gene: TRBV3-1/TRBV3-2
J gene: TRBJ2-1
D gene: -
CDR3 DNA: TGTGCCAGCAGCCCCGGGAGTTACAATGAGCAGTTCTTC
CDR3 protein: CASSPGSYNEQFF

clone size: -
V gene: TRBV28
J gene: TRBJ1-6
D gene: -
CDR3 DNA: TGTGCCAGCAGTCTCCGGGGTGGTTCACCCCTCCACTTT
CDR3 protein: CASSLRGGSPLHF

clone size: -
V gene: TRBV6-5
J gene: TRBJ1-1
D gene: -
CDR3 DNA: TGTGCCAGCAGTTACGGGGGGAGCACTGAAGCTTTCTTT
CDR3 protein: CASSYGGSTEAFF

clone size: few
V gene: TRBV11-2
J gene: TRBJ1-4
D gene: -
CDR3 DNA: TGTGCCAGCAGCAACCCTCGGCAGGGAGGCGAAAAACTGTTTTTT
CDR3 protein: CASSNPRQGGEKLFF

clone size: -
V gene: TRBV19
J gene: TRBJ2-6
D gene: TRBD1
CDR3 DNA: TGTGCCAGTAGTATAGAAGGTCCGGGACAGGCTTACTCTGGGGCCAACGTCCTGACTTTC
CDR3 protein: CASSIEGPGQAYSGANVLTF

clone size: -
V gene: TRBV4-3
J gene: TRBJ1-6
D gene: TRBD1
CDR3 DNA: TGCGCCAGCAGCCAAGCTTCCTCCGGGACAGGGAATAATTCACCCCTCCACTTT
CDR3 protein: CASSQASSGTGNNSPLHF

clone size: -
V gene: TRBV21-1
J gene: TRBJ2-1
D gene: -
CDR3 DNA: TGTGCCAGCAGCAAAGGACTAGCGGCGAGCTCCTACAATGAGCAGTTCTTC
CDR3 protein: CASSKGLAASSYNEQFF

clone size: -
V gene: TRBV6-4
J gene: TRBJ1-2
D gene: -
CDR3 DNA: TGTGCCAGCAGTGCCGCAGAAGGGGGAAACTATGGCTACACCTTC
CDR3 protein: CASSAAEGGNYGYTF

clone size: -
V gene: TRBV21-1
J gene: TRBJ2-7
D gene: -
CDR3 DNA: TGTGCCAGCAGCGGACCCGGGACAGAGTCGAGCTCCTACGAGCAGTACTTC
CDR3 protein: CASSGPGTESSSYEQYF

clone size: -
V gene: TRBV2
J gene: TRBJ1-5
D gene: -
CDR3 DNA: TGTGCCAGCAGTACGGACAGTTTCGGCAATCAGCCCCAGCATTTT
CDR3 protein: CASSTDSFGNQPQHF

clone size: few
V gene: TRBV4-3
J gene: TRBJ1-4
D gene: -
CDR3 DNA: TGCGCCAGCAGCCAAGAACCCTTGGCTAGCTTAAATGAAAAACTGTTTTTT
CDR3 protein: CASSQEPLASLNEKLFF

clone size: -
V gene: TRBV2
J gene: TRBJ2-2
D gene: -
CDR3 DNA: TGTGCCAGCAACCGGGAGTACACCGGGGAGCTGTTTTTT
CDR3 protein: CASNREYTGELFF

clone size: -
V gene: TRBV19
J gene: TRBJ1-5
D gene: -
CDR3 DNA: TGTGCCAGTAGTATTGCGGTACCGCCCCCAAATCAGCCCCAGCATTTT
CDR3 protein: CASSIAVPPPNQPQHF

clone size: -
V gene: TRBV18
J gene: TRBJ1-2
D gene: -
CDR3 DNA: TGTGCCAGCTCACCACGGACATCCCCTAACTATGGCTACACCTTC
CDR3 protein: CASSPRTSPNYGYTF

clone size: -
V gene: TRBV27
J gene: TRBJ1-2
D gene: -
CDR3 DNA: TGTGCCAGCACTCGACTAGACCGGGGAATTGGCTACACCTTC
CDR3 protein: CASTRLDRGIGYTF

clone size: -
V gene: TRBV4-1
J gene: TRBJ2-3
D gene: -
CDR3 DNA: TGCGCCAGCAGCCAGCGGGGTGGAGATACGCAGTATTTT
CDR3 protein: CASSQRGGDTQYF

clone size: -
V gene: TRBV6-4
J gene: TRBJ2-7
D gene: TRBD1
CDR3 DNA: TGTGCCAGCAGCCTACTGGACAGGGACTCCTACGAGCAGTACTTC
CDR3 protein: CASSLLDRDSYEQYF

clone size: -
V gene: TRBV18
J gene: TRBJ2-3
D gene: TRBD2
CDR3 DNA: TGTGCCAGCTCACCTCCTAGCGGGGGGGTTACAGATACGCAGTATTTT
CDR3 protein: CASSPPSGGVTDTQYF

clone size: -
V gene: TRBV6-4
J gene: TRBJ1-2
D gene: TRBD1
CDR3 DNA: TGTGCCAGCAGTGAGACAGGGGGTGTGGGCTACACCTTC
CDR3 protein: CASSETGGVGYTF

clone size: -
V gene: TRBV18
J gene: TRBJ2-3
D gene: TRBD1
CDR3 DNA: TGTGCCAGCTCACCCGGGACAGGTAGCACAGATACGCAGTATTTT
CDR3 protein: CASSPGTGSTDTQYF

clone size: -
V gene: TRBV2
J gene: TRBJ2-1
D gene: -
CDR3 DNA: TGTGCCAGCAGATTCCAGGCGCACAGGGTGGGGTACAATGAGCAGTTCTTC
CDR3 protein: CASRFQAHRVGYNEQFF

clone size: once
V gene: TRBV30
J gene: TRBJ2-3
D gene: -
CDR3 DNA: TGTGCCTGGAAACCGGGGGTTGGGACTACAGATACGCAGTATTTT
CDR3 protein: CAWKPGVGTTDTQYF

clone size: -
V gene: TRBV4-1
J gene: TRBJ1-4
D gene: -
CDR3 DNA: TGCGCCAGCAGCCAAGCCGGAGGGTGGTATAATGAAAAACTGTTTTTT
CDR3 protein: CASSQAGGWYNEKLFF

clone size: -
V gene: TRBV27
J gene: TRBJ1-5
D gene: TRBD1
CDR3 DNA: TGTGCCAGCAGGCTGCAGGGGGCCCATTTCAATCAGCCCCAGCATTTT
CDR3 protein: CASRLQGAHFNQPQHF

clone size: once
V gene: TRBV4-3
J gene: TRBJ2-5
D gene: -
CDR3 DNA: TGCGCCAGCAGCCAAGGGGCCCTGTGGGGCGTGGAGACCCAGTACTTC
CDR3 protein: CASSQGALWGVETQYF

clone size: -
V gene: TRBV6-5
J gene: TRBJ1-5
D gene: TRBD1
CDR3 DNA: TGTGCCAGCAGTTTACAGGGGAGTACTCAGCCCCAGCATTTT
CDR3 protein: CASSLQGSTQPQHF

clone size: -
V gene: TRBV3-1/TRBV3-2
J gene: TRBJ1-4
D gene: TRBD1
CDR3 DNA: TGTGCCAGCAGCCAAGTCTCGACAGGGGTCCGTGAAAAACTGTTTTTT
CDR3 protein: CASSQVSTGVREKLFF

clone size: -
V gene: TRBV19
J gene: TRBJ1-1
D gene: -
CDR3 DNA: TGTGCCAGTACCAATGTCGCTGAGGCTTTCTTT
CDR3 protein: CASTNVAEAFF

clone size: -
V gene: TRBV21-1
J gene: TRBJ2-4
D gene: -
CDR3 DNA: TGTGCCAGCAGCAAAAAGGCGGGCCGGCTAGCCAAAAACATTCAGTACTTC
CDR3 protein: CASSKKAGRLAKNIQYF

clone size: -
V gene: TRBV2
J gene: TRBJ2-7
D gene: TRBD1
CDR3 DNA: TGTGCCAGCATACGACAGGGTTCCTCCTACGAGCAGTACTTC
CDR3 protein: CASIRQGSSYEQYF